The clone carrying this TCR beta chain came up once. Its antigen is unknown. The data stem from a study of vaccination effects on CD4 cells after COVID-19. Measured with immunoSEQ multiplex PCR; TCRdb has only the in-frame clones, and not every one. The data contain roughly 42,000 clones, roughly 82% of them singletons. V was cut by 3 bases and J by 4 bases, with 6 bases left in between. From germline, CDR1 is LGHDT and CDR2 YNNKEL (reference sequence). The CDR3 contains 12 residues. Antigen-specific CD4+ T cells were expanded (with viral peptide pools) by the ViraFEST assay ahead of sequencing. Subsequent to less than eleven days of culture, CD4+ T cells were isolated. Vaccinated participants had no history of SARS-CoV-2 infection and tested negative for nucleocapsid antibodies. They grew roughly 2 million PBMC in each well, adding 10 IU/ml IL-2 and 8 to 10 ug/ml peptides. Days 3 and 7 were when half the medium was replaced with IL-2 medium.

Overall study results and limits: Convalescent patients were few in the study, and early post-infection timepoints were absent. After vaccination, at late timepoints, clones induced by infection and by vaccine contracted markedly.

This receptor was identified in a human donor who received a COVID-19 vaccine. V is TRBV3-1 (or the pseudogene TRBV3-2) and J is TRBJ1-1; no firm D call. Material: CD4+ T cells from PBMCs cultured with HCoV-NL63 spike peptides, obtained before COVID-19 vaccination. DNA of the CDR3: TGTGCCAGCAGCCACCGGGGCACTGAAGCTTTCTTT. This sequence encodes CASSHRGTEAFF.